The clone carrying this T cell receptor beta chain was recorded a few times. No antigen is known for it. This record belongs to a study of T cells in Graves' hyperthyroidism and ophthalmopathy. The V gene's germline CDR1 is SGHRS and CDR2 YFSETQ. The J segment lost 3 bases and the V segment lost 1 base, leaving 5 bases of the junction unmatched. CDR3 length: 15 amino acids. Points from the study as a whole: A model built on 13 V-J features separated ophthalmopathy from stable hyperthyroidism.

Diagnoses were established using clinical symptoms, serum thyroxine and TRAb, thyroid ultrasound and orbital computed tomography. Amplification yielded TCR beta CDR3 regions, with RNA transcripts as the source. First-round RT-PCR of the TCR CDR3 relied on the HTBI primer set. TCRdb processed the multiplex PCR reads anew with MiXCR; each CDR3 protein has one entry. The sample contains about half a million distinct CDR3 sequences, around a quarter of which appear only once. The sequenced sample was blood. The chain joins TRBV5-1 to TRBJ2-5; 8 bases are a match to TRBD1. The receptor's source is a woman aged 25-40 years with Graves' ophthalmopathy. The CDR3: CASSLLPDREETQYF. Written as DNA, the CDR3 is TGCGCCAGCAGCTTGTTGCCGGACAGGGAAGAGACCCAGTACTTC.